This passage covers 22 T cell receptor beta chains from one sample sequenced in a study of PD-L1 blockade in urothelial cancer. Clones were sequenced by immunoSEQ multiplex PCR, and TCRdb holds only the in-frame ones, with some missing. The table has roughly 100,000 clones, 75% to 90% seen once. Regarding time point: peripheral blood 6 weeks after treatment start. This specimen was PBMCs, taken around atezolizumab (anti-PD-L1) treatment. The receptors originated from a man between 65 and 85 years old with urothelial cancer.

This clone was seen once. The rearrangement uses TRBV27 and TRBJ2-1; 12 positions match TRBD1. The germline V gene has CDR1 MNHEY and CDR2 SMNVEV (reference sequence). CDR3 size: 14 residues. The junction had 4 bases not matched to a gene; V was cut back by 5 bases and J by 8 bases. This CDR3 reads CASSVGTGGDEQFF. CDR3 bases: TGTGCCAGCAGTGTCGGGACAGGGGGCGATGAGCAGTTCTTC.

This clone appeared once. The chain links TRBV25-1 to TRBJ2-6; tentatively, D is TRBD1 (5 bases). The CDR3 has 14 amino acids. V was shortened by 4 bases and J by 12 bases, with 16 bases between the two germline ends. CDR1 MGHDK and CDR2 SYGVNS come from the germline V gene. In DNA form, the CDR3 reads TGTGCCAGCAGTGGCAGGGCCCTTCCCGTCGTCCTGACTTTC. Amino acid sequence: CASSGRALPVVLTF.

The rearrangement joins TRBV5-1 to TRBJ1-2; 12 bases align to TRBD1. Germline V lookup: CDR1 SGHRS, CDR2 YFSETQ. The CDR3 contains 16 residues. V gave up 4 bases and J gave up 0 bases; unmatched junction bases: 4. CDR3 in DNA: TGCGCCAGCAGCCCCGGGACAGGGGGCCCTAACTATGGCTACACCTTC. It codes for CASSPGTGGPNYGYTF.

The chain joins TRBV4-1 to TRBJ1-4; 11 nucleotides match TRBD1. Germline V gene sequence: CDR1 MGHRA, CDR2 YSYEKL. This CDR3 has 16 amino acids. With 0 bases clipped from V and 8 bases from J, the junction kept 5 bases outside the gene matches. In DNA, the CDR3 is TGCGCCAGCAGCCAAGAAGGGACAGGGGGATACGAAAAACTGTTTTTT. This encodes CASSQEGTGGYEKLFF.

This chain links TRBV6-5 with TRBJ2-1; the D is unclear. V was clipped by 0 bases and J by 5 bases, with 8 bases between them. CDR1 is MNHEY, CDR2 SVGAGI, per germline. The length of the CDR3 is 14 residues. The CDR3 spells CASSYSPGDNEQFF. The CDR3 coding sequence is TGTGCCAGCAGTTACTCGCCAGGTGACAATGAGCAGTTCTTC.

CDR3 sequence: CASSDRPPGLAAPTGDTQYF. As DNA, the CDR3 is TGTGCCAGCAGTGATAGACCCCCCGGACTAGCGGCACCGACTGGGGATACGCAGTATTTT. V gene TRBV6-1 combines with J gene TRBJ2-3; 10 bases map to TRBD2. The CDR3 is 20 amino acids. V gave up 3 bases and J gave up 6 bases; unmatched junction bases: 21. CDR1 and CDR2 (germline): MNHNS, SASEGT.

The rearrangement links TRBV6-5 to TRBJ1-4, with a tentative D call TRBD1 (6 bases). From germline, CDR1 is MNHEY and CDR2 SVGAGI. The CDR3 is 14 amino acids. V was cut by 2 bases and J by 8 bases, with 12 bases left in between. DNA for the CDR3: TGTGCCAGCAGTTACGCCCGGGACAACGAAAAACTGTTTTTT. It translates to CASSYARDNEKLFF.

The chain is built from TRBV19 and TRBJ2-3; 8 bases map to TRBD2. The CDR3 is made up of 17 amino acids. Germline V CDR1 and CDR2: LNHDA, SQIVND (reference sequence). Trimming cost V 5 bases and J 0 bases; bases outside gene matches: 10. The CDR3 DNA follows: TGTGCCAGTAGTCCTCGTGGAGCGGGGGTTAGCACAGATACGCAGTATTTT. Translation gives CASSPRGAGVSTDTQYF.

The V and J genes are TRBV5-6 and TRBJ1-1; D perhaps matches TRBD1 (5 bases). Per the germline V gene, CDR1 is SGHDT and CDR2 is YYEEEE. This CDR3 region has 16 residues. Between the trimmed V and J ends, which lost 0 bases and 0 bases, there was a span of 12 bases. The CDR3 here is CASSLVSGILNTEAFF. The CDR3 region has the DNA TGTGCCAGCAGCTTGGTCTCAGGGATTTTGAACACTGAAGCTTTCTTT.

This clone appeared a few times. The chain recombines TRBV18 with TRBJ1-1; D call uncertain. Germline values: CDR1 KGHSH, CDR2 LQKENI. This CDR3 is 12 amino acids long. The V gene lost 10 bases and the J gene lost 4 bases, with 13 bases spanning the gap. The CDR3 spells CATAARGTEAFF. The CDR3 bases are TGTGCCACTGCCGCGCGGGGCACTGAAGCTTTCTTT.

Notes on this clone: At one end, the junction sequence differs from germline, possibly due to a read error. The chain has TRBV7-7 and TRBJ2-2, with 7 bases aligning to TRBD1. The CDR3 spans 15 residues. Germline V gene lookup returns CDR1 SSHAT and CDR2 FNYEAQ (reference sequence). The CDR3 loop reads CASSSRGKNTGELFF. CDR3 DNA: TGTGCTAGCAGCTCCAGGGGGAAGAACACCGGGGAGCTGTTTTTT.

The chain uses TRBV9 and TRBJ2-5; D uncertain. Per the germline V gene, CDR1 is SGDLS and CDR2 is YYNGEE. The V end was cut by 4 bases, the J end by 4 bases, with 11 bases between. This CDR3 is built from 13 residues. In nucleotides, the CDR3 is TGTGCCAGCAGCCCCAACATTGGAGAGACCCAGTACTTC. Its translation: CASSPNIGETQYF.

The V and J genes are TRBV5-1 and TRBJ2-5; tentative D call: TRBD2 (6 bases). The CDR3 totals 14 residues. Germline loops: CDR1 SGHRS, CDR2 YFSETQ. The germline V and J ends were trimmed by 0 bases and 2 bases, with 8 bases remaining between them. Written as DNA, the CDR3 is TGCGCCAGCAGCTTGGAGGGACTTCAAGAGACCCAGTACTTC. Its translation: CASSLEGLQETQYF.

The chain couples TRBV7-3 to TRBJ2-1; D may be TRBD2 (7 bases). Germline V gives CDR1 SGHTA, CDR2 FQGTGA. Trimming took off 4 bases at V and 7 bases at J, with 14 bases between the two ends. The CDR3 spans 14 residues. Written as DNA, the CDR3 is TGTGCCAGCAGCTGGTCCGGGGGGCAAAATGAGCAGTTCTTC. This encodes CASSWSGGQNEQFF.

V is TRBV14 and J is TRBJ1-1; D remains ambiguous. There are 13 residues in the CDR3. V was trimmed by 4 bases and J by 5 bases, leaving 11 bases between them. Germline CDR1 SGHDN, CDR2 FVKESK. The CDR3 DNA reads TGTGCCAGCAGCCCAAGCATCCGGACTGAAGCTTTCTTT. The encoded protein is CASSPSIRTEAFF.

This rearrangement joins TRBV27 to TRBJ2-3; tentatively, D is TRBD2 (5 bases). The V end was cut by 0 bases, the J end by 2 bases, with 12 bases between. Looked up from germline, CDR1 is MNHEY and CDR2 is SMNVEV (reference sequence). The CDR3 consists of 16 residues. The CDR3 bases are TGTGCCAGCAGTTTATCGGTCACAGACTACACAGATACGCAGTATTTT. Translating it yields CASSLSVTDYTDTQYF.

The chain combines TRBV5-4 with TRBJ2-3; 14 positions agree with TRBD2. V was clipped by 4 bases and J by 6 bases; unmatched bases: 7. This CDR3 comprises 16 residues. Germline V CDR1 and CDR2: SGHNT, YYREEE (reference sequence). The CDR3 is CASSRGLAGARDTQYF. The DNA of the CDR3 is TGTGCCAGCAGCCGGGGACTAGCGGGAGCACGGGATACGCAGTATTTT.

V usage is TRBV19 and J usage is TRBJ2-1; D may be TRBD2 (5 bases). This CDR3 is built from 13 residues. V dropped 2 bases and J dropped 7 bases, with 9 bases sitting between them. Germline lookup yields CDR1 LNHDA and CDR2 SQIVND (reference sequence). The CDR3 nucleotides are TGTGCCAGTAGTATAAACCGGGGTAATGAGCAGTTCTTC. Translation gives CASSINRGNEQFF.

The sample holds a few counts of this clone. In the same sample, other DNA sequences code for this CDR3. Here the CDR3 DNA reads TGTGCCAGCAGCTTAGGCCGGGGAGGAGGGGAGACCCAGTACTTC. It specifies CASSLGRGGGETQYF. The chain combines TRBV11-3 with TRBJ2-5; the D gene is possibly TRBD2 (6 bases). V lost 1 base and J 5 bases, leaving 14 bases between the germline ends. The CDR3 is 15 amino acids. The germline V gene encodes CDR1 SGHNT and CDR2 YENEEA.

The chain combines TRBV4-2 with TRBJ2-7; D perhaps matches TRBD1 (6 bases). Germline loops: CDR1 LGHNA, CDR2 YNFKEQ. Trimming took 4 bases from V and 2 from J, leaving 12 bases between them. The CDR3 consists of 14 residues. The DNA of the CDR3 is TGTGCCAGCAGCCCTAAGGACAGCGCCTACGAGCAGTACTTC. Amino acids: CASSPKDSAYEQYF.

The chain uses TRBV5-6 and TRBJ2-7; D is perhaps TRBD1 (5 bases). CDR1 is SGHDT and CDR2 is YYEEEE in the germline V gene. The CDR3 has 14 residues. Between the trimmed V and J ends, which lost 0 bases and 7 bases, there was a span of 14 bases. The CDR3 nucleotides read TGTGCCAGCAGCTTGGCAGGGTATGCGAGGGAGCAGTACTTC. Protein: CASSLAGYAREQYF.

The chain uses TRBV10-3 and TRBJ1-1, with D possibly matching TRBD1 (5 bases). V lost 10 bases and J 3 bases, leaving 15 bases between the germline ends. The CDR3 has 13 amino acids. CDR1 is ENHRY, CDR2 SYGVKD, per germline. In DNA form, the CDR3 reads TGTGCCACTGGGGGGGTAACGGACACTGAAGCTTTCTTT. Residues: CATGGVTDTEAFF.